Listed below are T cell receptor beta chains from one sample, sequenced in a study of breast tumors, draining lymph nodes, adjacent tissues. Using its own MiXCR run on the multiplex PCR reads, TCRdb lists one record per CDR3 protein. This sample yields around 290,000 distinct CDR3 sequences, of which about 30% are seen a single time; around 1.1% belongs to the top ten. The sequenced sample consisted of axillary lymph node tissue. These receptors all come from a female donor with breast cancer. Some clones in this sample may be carry-over from other donors' samples. Both conserved end residues are part of each CDR3. Fields, in order: CDR3 DNA, CDR3 protein, D gene, J gene, clone size, V gene, CDR3 length. A D gene is named only where the DNA matches it firmly. Where a row states a size, it is once, few, many or the class of an expanded clone; other rows omit it.

cdr3_nt: TGTGCCAGCAGCTTAGGGGACAGGGGATTCTATGGCTACACCTTC
cdr3_aa: CASSLGDRGFYGYTF
d_call: TRBD1
j_call: TRBJ1-2
clone_size: .
v_call: TRBV11-2
cdr3_length: 15

cdr3_nt: TGTGCCAGCAGTCAAGACTGGACGGCCTACAATGAGCAGTTCTTC
cdr3_aa: CASSQDWTAYNEQFF
d_call: .
j_call: TRBJ2-1
clone_size: many
v_call: TRBV2
cdr3_length: 15

cdr3_nt: TGTGCCAGCAGTCCCCCAAAAGGCGGCGCCCAAAAACTGTTTTTT
cdr3_aa: CASSPPKGGAQKLFF
d_call: .
j_call: TRBJ1-4
clone_size: many
v_call: TRBV12-3/TRBV12-4
cdr3_length: 15

cdr3_nt: TGCAGCGGGGGACACTCGAACACCGGGGAGCTGTTTTTT
cdr3_aa: CSGGHSNTGELFF
d_call: .
j_call: TRBJ2-2
clone_size: many
v_call: TRBV29-1
cdr3_length: 13

cdr3_nt: TGTGCCAGCAGTTCGGAAGAGAGCTCCTATAATTCACCCCTCCACTTT
cdr3_aa: CASSSEESSYNSPLHF
d_call: .
j_call: TRBJ1-6
clone_size: few
v_call: TRBV6-2/TRBV6-3
cdr3_length: 16

cdr3_nt: TGCAGTGCCTTAACAAACCAAAATGAAAAACTGTTTTTT
cdr3_aa: CSALTNQNEKLFF
d_call: .
j_call: TRBJ1-4
clone_size: many
v_call: TRBV20-1
cdr3_length: 13

cdr3_nt: TGTGCCAGCTCGACACGCGGGCGGGATAAAGCTTTCTTT
cdr3_aa: CASSTRGRDKAFF
d_call: .
j_call: TRBJ1-1
clone_size: .
v_call: TRBV2
cdr3_length: 13

cdr3_nt: TGTGCCATCAGTGAAAGACTAGCGGGAGTCCACGAGCAGTACTTC
cdr3_aa: CAISERLAGVHEQYF
d_call: TRBD2
j_call: TRBJ2-7
clone_size: many
v_call: TRBV10-3
cdr3_length: 15

cdr3_nt: TGTGCCACCAGTGATCCCGGACTAGCGAGCAATGAGCAGTTCTTC
cdr3_aa: CATSDPGLASNEQFF
d_call: TRBD2
j_call: TRBJ2-1
clone_size: many
v_call: TRBV24-1
cdr3_length: 15

cdr3_nt: TGTGCCAGCAGCGTCTTACTAGCGGGAGAGCAGTTCTTC
cdr3_aa: CASSVLLAGEQFF
d_call: TRBD2
j_call: TRBJ2-1
clone_size: .
v_call: TRBV9
cdr3_length: 13

cdr3_nt: TGTGCCAGCAGTGAAAGCGGGAGTGGCACAGATACGCAGTATTTT
cdr3_aa: CASSESGSGTDTQYF
d_call: TRBD2
j_call: TRBJ2-3
clone_size: many
v_call: TRBV6-4
cdr3_length: 15

cdr3_nt: TGTGCCAGCATTCCTGGGATAGCGGGACTAAACAATGAGCAGTTCTTC
cdr3_aa: CASIPGIAGLNNEQFF
d_call: TRBD2
j_call: TRBJ2-1
clone_size: few
v_call: TRBV5-4
cdr3_length: 16